A single sample gave rise to the 26 T cell receptor beta chains below, sequenced in a study of persistence of HIV-infected CD4 T cells. Their target antigens are unknown. Lysates of CMV-infected fibroblasts at around 9.8 ug/mL stimulated these cells. CD40L-negative CD69-negative CD45RO-high memory CD4+ T cells were sorted as populations depleted of antigen-responding cells. The libraries were made with immunoSEQ version 4 in survey mode. Assay: immunoSEQ multiplex PCR; the TCRdb copy retains only in-frame clones and omits some. This table has tens of thousands of clones, more than 70% appearing once. The specimen was CD4+ T cells sorted from PBMCs after 18-hour stimulation, collected from a patient who received antiretroviral therapy. Every receptor here comes from an adult man with HIV who was CMV-seropositive.

The chain couples TRBV20-1 to TRBJ1-1; D remains ambiguous. The CDR3 consists of 12 residues. Trimming took off 3 bases at V and 4 bases at J, with 9 bases between the two ends. Germline V gene data show CDR1 as DFQATT and CDR2 as SNEGSKA (reference sequence). This CDR3 is CSASFQATEAFF. In DNA form, the CDR3 reads TGCAGTGCTAGTTTCCAAGCCACTGAAGCTTTCTTT.

V usage is TRBV4-1 and J usage is TRBJ2-7; perhaps TRBD2 as D (5 bases). The CDR3 length is 15 residues. Germline values: CDR1 MGHRA, CDR2 YSYEKL. V was trimmed by 0 bases and J by 3 bases, leaving 12 bases between them. CDR3 DNA: TGCGCCAGCAGCCAAGAAAGAGGGTTTCTCTACGAGCAGTACTTC. It yields the protein CASSQERGFLYEQYF.

The rearrangement joins TRBV28 to TRBJ1-1; D not resolved. Germline V lookup: CDR1 MDHEN, CDR2 SYDVKM. There are 12 residues in the CDR3. V lost 3 bases, J lost 8 bases, and 10 bases lay in between. Here the CDR3 reads CASSLYSREAFF. The CDR3 nucleotides read TGTGCCAGCAGTTTGTACAGCCGAGAAGCTTTCTTT.

V and J are TRBV6-2 or TRBV6-3 and TRBJ1-1, with 7 bases aligning to TRBD1. Per germline, CDR1 MNHEY and CDR2 SVGEGT. Unmatched junction bases numbered 8, after V lost 0 bases and J lost 4 bases. The CDR3 consists of 16 residues. Here the CDR3 DNA reads TGTGCCAGCAGTTACTCTCTCGACAGGGAGGGCACTGAAGCTTTCTTT. This sequence encodes CASSYSLDREGTEAFF.

The CDR3 loop reads CASSASGTGRNYEQYF. The CDR3 DNA follows: TGTGCCAGCAGTGCCTCGGGGACAGGGCGAAACTACGAGCAGTACTTC. The gene calls are TRBV2 and TRBJ2-7; the match to TRBD1 covers 9 bases. Germline CDR1 reads SNHLY; CDR2 reads FYNNEI. Trimming took 4 bases from V and 3 from J; bases not matched to a gene: 10. The CDR3 has 16 amino acids.

The table lists this clone with a count of one. This chain uses TRBV28 with TRBJ2-2; 7 bases fit TRBD1. V shed 6 bases and J 6 bases; nucleotides not matched to a gene: 4. The length of the CDR3 is 13 residues. CDR1 is MDHEN, CDR2 SYDVKM, per germline. CDR3 sequence reads: CASRPGTAGELFF. The CDR3 DNA follows: TGTGCCAGCAGGCCCGGGACAGCCGGGGAGCTGTTTTTT.

The chain combines TRBV12-3 or TRBV12-4 with TRBJ1-1; 7 nucleotides match TRBD1. The ends lost 4 bases at V and 8 bases at J; junction bases unmatched: 4. The CDR3 consists of 12 residues. As DNA, the CDR3 is TGTGCCAGCAGTTCACTGGACAGGGAAGCTTTCTTT. Protein product: CASSSLDREAFF.

The rearrangement joins TRBV15 to TRBJ1-4, with D tentatively TRBD1 (5 bases). V was clipped by 0 bases and J by 0 bases, with 11 bases between them. CDR3 length equals 17 residues. Germline V CDR1 and CDR2: LNHNV, YYDKDF (reference sequence). CDR3 region: CATSRDYQGATNEKLFF. The CDR3 DNA reads as TGTGCCACCAGCAGAGATTATCAGGGAGCAACTAATGAAAAACTGTTTTTT.

The DNA for the CDR3 is TGTGCCAGTAGTATAGGGACCACCAAGAGTAGAGATACGCAGTATTTT. This encodes CASSIGTTKSRDTQYF. The chain combines TRBV19 with TRBJ2-3; D ambiguous. From germline, CDR1 is LNHDA and CDR2 SQIVND (reference sequence). CDR3 size: 16 residues. Trimming left V 1 base short and J 5 bases short, with 16 bases between.

This chain uses TRBV10-2 with TRBJ1-4; no firm D call. The V end lost 2 bases, the J end lost 6 bases, and 10 bases lay between the germline ends. Germline V gives CDR1 WSHSY, CDR2 SAAADI. The CDR3 is 14 amino acids. CDR3 DNA: TGCGCCAGCAGTGAGGCAGGATGGGATGAAAAACTGTTTTTT. It yields the protein CASSEAGWDEKLFF.

The gene calls are TRBV7-4 and TRBJ1-3; no clear D. The V end was cut by 0 bases, the J end by 0 bases, with 18 bases between. The V gene's germline CDR1 is SGHVT and CDR2 SQSDAQ. This CDR3 is 19 amino acids long. CDR3 residues: CASSLAEVRTVLSGNTIYF. In DNA form, the CDR3 reads TGTGCCAGCAGCTTAGCGGAAGTCCGGACGGTGCTCTCTGGAAACACCATATATTTT.

The rearrangement joins TRBV11-3 to TRBJ2-3, with 7 bases lining up with TRBD1. CDR3 size: 14 residues. CDR1 and CDR2 from the germline V gene are SGHNT and YENEEA. The trim removed 1 base at V and 7 bases at J, leaving 5 bases unmatched. CDR3 nucleotide sequence: TGTGCCAGCAGCTTAGGAGGGGGCCGGAATACGCAGTATTTT. This codes for CASSLGGGRNTQYF.

J is TRBJ2-4 and V is TRBV3-1 (or the pseudogene TRBV3-2); 7 nucleotides agree with TRBD1. The CDR3 contains 14 residues. V shed 5 bases, J shed 4 bases, and the junction held 5 bases outside the gene matches. Germline loops: CDR1 LGHDT, CDR2 YNNKEL (reference sequence). CDR3 sequence: CASSDTGDKNIQYF. Written as DNA, the CDR3 is TGTGCCAGCAGCGACACAGGGGATAAAAACATTCAGTACTTC.

The V call is TRBV5-6, the J call TRBJ1-6, with TRBD1 as a possible D gene (5 bases). CDR1 and CDR2 (germline): SGHDT, YYEEEE. CDR3 size: 14 residues. The ends were cut back, 4 bases at V and 8 bases at J, with 13 bases in the middle. CDR3 nucleotide sequence: TGTGCCAGCAGCCCAGGGATGTGGGATTCACCCCTCCACTTT. It encodes CASSPGMWDSPLHF. Looking up the rest from reference TRBV5-6 and TRBJ1-6 gives the full variable domain: DAGVTQSPTHLIKTRGQQVTLRCSPKSGHDTVSWYQQALGQGPQFIFQYYEEEERQRGNFPDRFSGHQFPNYSSELNVNALLLGDSALYLCASSPGMWDSPLHFGNGTRLTVT.

This sequence joins TRBV2 and TRBJ1-2; D is unresolved. Germline values: CDR1 SNHLY, CDR2 FYNNEI. The V and J ends lost 3 bases and 7 bases respectively, with 12 bases between them. This CDR3 contains 13 residues. Here the CDR3 DNA reads TGTGCCAGCAGTGATGGGCCGGTGAGTGGCTACACCTTC. Encoded protein: CASSDGPVSGYTF.

The CDR3: CASSLLENTEAFF. In DNA form, the CDR3 reads TGTGCCAGCAGCTTATTGGAGAACACTGAAGCTTTCTTT. This rearrangement joins TRBV7-2 to TRBJ1-1; D call uncertain. The CDR3 length is 13 residues. V lost 2 bases, J lost 1 base, and 5 bases lay in between. The germline CDR1 and CDR2 sequences are SGHTA and FQGNSA.

The chain recombines TRBV6-5 with TRBJ1-6, with D unclear. CDR3 size: 13 residues. Germline V gene lookup returns CDR1 MNHEY and CDR2 SVGAGI. V lost 5 bases and J 7 bases, leaving 9 bases between the germline ends. CDR3 loop: CASSPFENSPLHF. The CDR3 nucleotides are TGTGCCAGCAGTCCTTTCGAGAATTCACCCCTCCACTTT.

The V call is TRBV7-9, the J call TRBJ2-7; TRBD2 might be the D (5 bases). CDR1 and CDR2 from the germline V gene are SEHNR and FQNEAQ (reference sequence). The CDR3 contains 14 residues. Trimming took 3 bases from V and 3 from J, leaving 12 bases between them. The CDR3 bases are TGTGCCAGCAGCTTTGAGACGGGGTACTACGAGCAGTACTTC. This encodes CASSFETGYYEQYF.

This clone occurred once. One junction end does not reproduce the germline sequence, and a read error may be involved. This chain links TRBV7-9 with TRBJ1-1, with a weak D call TRBD1 (6 bases). Germline V gene lookup returns CDR1 SEHNR and CDR2 FQNEAQ (reference sequence). This CDR3 has 14 amino acids. The CDR3 DNA is TGTGCCGGCAGACAACAGGGCTTGAACACTGAAGCTTTCTTT. Encoded protein: CAGRQQGLNTEAFF.

The V call is TRBV3-1 (or the pseudogene TRBV3-2), the J call TRBJ2-2, with D maybe TRBD2 (6 bases). The CDR3 is 19 amino acids. The V gene lost 4 bases and the J gene lost 0 bases, with 21 bases spanning the gap. Germline CDR1 reads LGHDT; CDR2 reads YNNKEL (reference sequence). Here the CDR3 DNA reads TGTGCCAGCAGCCCTTTGGGGGGACCCACATTTGCGAACACCGGGGAGCTGTTTTTT. Amino acid sequence: CASSPLGGPTFANTGELFF.

This sequence joins TRBV7-2 and TRBJ2-3; D remains ambiguous. This CDR3 spans 15 amino acids. The V and J ends lost 7 bases and 0 bases respectively, with 14 bases between them. Looked up from germline, CDR1 is SGHTA and CDR2 is FQGNSA. CDR3 amino acids: CASTHSFLSTDTQYF. The CDR3 DNA follows: TGTGCCAGCACCCACAGCTTCCTGAGCACAGATACGCAGTATTTT.

V usage is TRBV4-2 and J usage is TRBJ2-4, with 9 bases lining up with TRBD1. The CDR3 consists of 17 residues. V trimming: 0 bases; J trimming: 1 base; junction bases outside the gene matches: 4. CDR1 LGHNA and CDR2 YNFKEQ come from the germline V gene. The CDR3 coding sequence is TGTGCCAGCAGCCAAGATGGGACAGGGATGGCCAAAAACATTCAGTACTTC. Translation: CASSQDGTGMAKNIQYF.

The chain recombines TRBV28 with TRBJ1-5; TRBD1 matches at 7 bases. There are 15 residues in the CDR3. Germline V CDR1 and CDR2: MDHEN, SYDVKM. V shed 4 bases and J 1 base; nucleotides not matched to a gene: 4. CDR3: CASSSTGKSNQPQHF. The CDR3 DNA follows: TGTGCCAGCAGTTCGACAGGGAAAAGCAATCAGCCCCAGCATTTT. The complete variable domain, with remaining parts taken from reference TRBV28 and TRBJ1-5, reads DVKVTQSSRYLVKRTGEKVFLECVQDMDHENMFWYRQDPGLGLRLIYFSYDVKMKEKGDIPEGYSVSREKKERFSLILESASTNQTSMYLCASSSTGKSNQPQHFGDGTRLSIL.

This clone was picked up a small number of times. The chain recombines TRBV4-1 with TRBJ2-2; TRBD1 matches 8 bases. The germline CDR1 and CDR2 sequences are MGHRA and YSYEKL. Trimming removed 4 bases from V and 3 bases from J; junction bases left unmatched: 4. The CDR3 runs to 15 residues. The CDR3 bases are TGCGCCAGCAGCCGCGGACAGGGACACACCGGGGAGCTGTTTTTT. It is translated as CASSRGQGHTGELFF.

CDR3 DNA sequence: TGTGCCAGCAGATTGACAGGGGGCAATTCACCCCTCCACTTT. Amino acids: CASRLTGGNSPLHF. The gene calls are TRBV6-5 and TRBJ1-6; 10 bases fit TRBD1. Per the germline V gene, CDR1 is MNHEY and CDR2 is SVGAGI. V shed 6 bases and J 7 bases; nucleotides not matched to a gene: 3. CDR3 length: 14 residues.

The chain is built from TRBV20-1 and TRBJ1-1, with a tentative D call TRBD1 (6 bases). V was cut by 2 bases and J by 8 bases, with 9 bases left in between. The CDR3 is 11 amino acids. CDR1 is DFQATT, CDR2 SNEGSKA, per germline (reference sequence). CDR3 loop: CSARNGGEAFF. The CDR3 DNA reads as TGCAGTGCTAGAAACGGGGGCGAAGCTTTCTTT.